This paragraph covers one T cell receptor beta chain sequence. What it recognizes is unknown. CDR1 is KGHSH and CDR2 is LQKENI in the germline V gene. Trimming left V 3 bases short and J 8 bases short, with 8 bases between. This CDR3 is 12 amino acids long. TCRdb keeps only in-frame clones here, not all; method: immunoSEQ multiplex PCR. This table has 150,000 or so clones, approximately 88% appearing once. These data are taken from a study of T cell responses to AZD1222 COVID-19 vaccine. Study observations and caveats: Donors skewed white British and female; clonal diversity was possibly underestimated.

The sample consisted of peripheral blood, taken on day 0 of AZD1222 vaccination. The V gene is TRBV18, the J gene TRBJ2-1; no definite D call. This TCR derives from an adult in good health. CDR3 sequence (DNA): TGTGCCAGCTCACCTAACACCGATGAGCAGTTCTTC. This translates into CASSPNTDEQFF.